Here is one TCR beta chain with its context. The antigen remains unidentified. Germline V CDR1 and CDR2: SGHDT, YYEEEE. The CDR3 spans 18 residues. With 0 bases removed from V and 4 bases from J, the gap between germline ends came to 21 bases. For TCRbeta, the library was prepared with unique molecular identifiers. TCRdb fed the PCR reads into MiXCR, producing one record per CDR3 protein. The data show 400,000 to 550,000 distinct CDR3 sequences, 10% seen once. The data were taken from a study of T-cell reconstitution after alpha-beta-depleted transplantation in children. Points from the study as a whole: Newly generated T cells supplied most T-cell counts and diversity one year post-transplant. Some patients owed their high day-60 TCRbeta diversity to surviving recipient T cells and thymic progenitors. At around two months after transplant, the alpha-beta T cells were reportedly derived from several hundred expanded clones that came from non-depleted graft cells.

This clonotype originated in a child aged 2 to 15 with inherited bone marrow failure, due to receive a stem cell transplant. The V gene is TRBV5-6, the J gene TRBJ2-3; D perhaps matches TRBD1 (6 bases). Here the sequenced sample was PBMCs, taken before TCRalphabeta/CD19-depleted stem cell transplant. The CDR3 bases are TGTGCCAGCAGCTTGGTGGGGGCGACAGGTTTTGAGGCAGATACGCAGTATTTT. It encodes CASSLVGATGFEADTQYF.